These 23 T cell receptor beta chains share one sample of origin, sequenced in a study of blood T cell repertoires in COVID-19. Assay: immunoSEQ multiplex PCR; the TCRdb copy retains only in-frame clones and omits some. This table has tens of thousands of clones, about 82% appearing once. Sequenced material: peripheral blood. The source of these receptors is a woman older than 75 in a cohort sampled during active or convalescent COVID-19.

The CDR3 DNA follows: TGTGCCAGCACTACCAGGGGTGGCGGGGGGGTCTCTGGAAACACCATATATTTT. Translation gives CASTTRGGGGVSGNTIYF. The chain combines TRBV28 with TRBJ1-3; perhaps TRBD1 as D (6 bases). CDR3 length: 18 residues. Trimming removed 7 bases at V and 0 bases at J, with 22 bases between. Germline CDR1 and CDR2: MDHEN and SYDVKM.

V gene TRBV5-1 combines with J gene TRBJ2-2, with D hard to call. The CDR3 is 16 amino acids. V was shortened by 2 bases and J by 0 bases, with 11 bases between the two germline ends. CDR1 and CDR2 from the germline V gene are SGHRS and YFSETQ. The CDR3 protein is CASSLRSQPNTGELFF. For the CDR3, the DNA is TGCGCCAGCAGCTTACGGAGCCAACCGAACACCGGGGAGCTGTTTTTT.

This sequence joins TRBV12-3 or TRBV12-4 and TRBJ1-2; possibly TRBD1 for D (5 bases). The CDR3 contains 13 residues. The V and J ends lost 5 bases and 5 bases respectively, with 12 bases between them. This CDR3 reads CASSPGHRYGYTF. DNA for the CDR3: TGTGCCAGCAGTCCCGGACATCGTTATGGCTACACCTTC.

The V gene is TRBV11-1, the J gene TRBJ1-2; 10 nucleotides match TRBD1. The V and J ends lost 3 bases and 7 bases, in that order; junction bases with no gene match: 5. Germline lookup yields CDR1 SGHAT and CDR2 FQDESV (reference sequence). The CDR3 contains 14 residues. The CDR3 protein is CASSLRQGASGYTF. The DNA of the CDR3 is TGTGCCAGCAGCTTGAGACAGGGGGCGTCTGGCTACACCTTC.

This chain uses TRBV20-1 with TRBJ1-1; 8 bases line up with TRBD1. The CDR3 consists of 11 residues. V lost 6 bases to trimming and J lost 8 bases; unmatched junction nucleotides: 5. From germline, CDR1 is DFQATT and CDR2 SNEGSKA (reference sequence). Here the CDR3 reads CSASRDREAFF. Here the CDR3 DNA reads TGCAGTGCCTCGAGGGACAGGGAAGCTTTCTTT.

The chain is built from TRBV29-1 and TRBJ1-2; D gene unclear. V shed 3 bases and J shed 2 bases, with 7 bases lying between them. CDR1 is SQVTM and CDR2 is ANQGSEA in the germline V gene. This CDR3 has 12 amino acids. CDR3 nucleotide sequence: TGCAGCGTTGAGCACATAAACTATGGCTACACCTTC. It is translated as CSVEHINYGYTF.

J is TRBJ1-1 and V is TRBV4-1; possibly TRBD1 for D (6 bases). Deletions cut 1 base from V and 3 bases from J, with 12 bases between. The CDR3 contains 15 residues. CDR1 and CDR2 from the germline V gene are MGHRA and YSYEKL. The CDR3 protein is CASSQGGQGHTEAFF. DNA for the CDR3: TGCGCCAGCAGCCAAGGGGGACAAGGACACACTGAAGCTTTCTTT.

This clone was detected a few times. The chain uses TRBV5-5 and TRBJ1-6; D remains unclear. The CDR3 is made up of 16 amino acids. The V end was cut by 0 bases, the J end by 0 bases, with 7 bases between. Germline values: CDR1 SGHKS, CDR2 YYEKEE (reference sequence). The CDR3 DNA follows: TGTGCCAGCAGCTTGGCGTATAGCTCCTATAATTCACCCCTCCACTTT. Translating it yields CASSLAYSSYNSPLHF.

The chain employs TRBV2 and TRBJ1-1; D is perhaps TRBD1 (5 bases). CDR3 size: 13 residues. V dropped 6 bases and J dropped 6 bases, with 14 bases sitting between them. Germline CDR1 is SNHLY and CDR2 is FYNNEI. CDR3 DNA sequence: TGTGCCAGCAGCCTAACAGGTTACCCTGAAGCTTTCTTT. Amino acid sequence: CASSLTGYPEAFF.

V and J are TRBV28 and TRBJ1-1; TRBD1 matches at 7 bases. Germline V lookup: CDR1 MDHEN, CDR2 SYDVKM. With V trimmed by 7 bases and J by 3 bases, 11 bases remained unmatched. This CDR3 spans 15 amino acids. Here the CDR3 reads CASTILQGLHTEAFF. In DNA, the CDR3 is TGTGCCAGCACCATTCTACAGGGGTTGCACACTGAAGCTTTCTTT. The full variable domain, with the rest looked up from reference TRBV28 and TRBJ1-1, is DVKVTQSSRYLVKRTGEKVFLECVQDMDHENMFWYRQDPGLGLRLIYFSYDVKMKEKGDIPEGYSVSREKKERFSLILESASTNQTSMYLCASTILQGLHTEAFFGQGTRLTVV.

The CDR3: CASITNQGPYGYTF. In nucleotides, the CDR3 is TGTGCCAGCATTACTAATCAGGGTCCCTATGGCTACACCTTC. J is TRBJ1-2 and V is TRBV6-5, with D possibly matching TRBD1 (5 bases). Per the germline V gene, CDR1 is MNHEY and CDR2 is SVGAGI. V lost 7 bases to trimming and J lost 4 bases, with 16 bases between them. This CDR3 is 14 amino acids long.

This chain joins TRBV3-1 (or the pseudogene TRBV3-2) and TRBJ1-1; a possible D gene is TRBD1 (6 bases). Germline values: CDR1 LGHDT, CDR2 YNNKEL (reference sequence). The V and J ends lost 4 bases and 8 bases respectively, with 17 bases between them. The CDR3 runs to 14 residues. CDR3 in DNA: TGTGCCAGCAGCCCTTGGGTATCCGGGACAGAAGCTTTCTTT. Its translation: CASSPWVSGTEAFF.

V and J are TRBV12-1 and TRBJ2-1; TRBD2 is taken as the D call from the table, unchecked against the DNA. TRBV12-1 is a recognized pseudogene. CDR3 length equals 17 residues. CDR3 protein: CASSFVREAPLYNEQFF. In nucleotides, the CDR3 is TGTGCCAGCAGCTTTGTTCGGGAGGCACCTCTCTACAATGAGCAGTTCTTC.

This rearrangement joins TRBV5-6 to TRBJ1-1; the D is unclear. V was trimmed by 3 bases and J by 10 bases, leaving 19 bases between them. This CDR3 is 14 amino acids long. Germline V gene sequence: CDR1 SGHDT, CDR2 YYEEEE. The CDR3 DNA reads TGTGCCAGCAGCTCTCGGGTGGAGGCCCGAGGAGCTTTCTTT. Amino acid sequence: CASSSRVEARGAFF. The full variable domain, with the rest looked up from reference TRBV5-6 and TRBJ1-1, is DAGVTQSPTHLIKTRGQQVTLRCSPKSGHDTVSWYQQALGQGPQFIFQYYEEEERQRGNFPDRFSGHQFPNYSSELNVNALLLGDSALYLCASSSRVEARGAFFGQGTRLTVV.

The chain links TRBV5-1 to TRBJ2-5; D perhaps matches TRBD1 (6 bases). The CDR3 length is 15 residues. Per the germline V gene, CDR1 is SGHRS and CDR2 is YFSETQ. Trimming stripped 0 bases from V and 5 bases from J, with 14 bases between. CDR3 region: CASSLDTGSQETQYF. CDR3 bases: TGCGCCAGCAGCTTGGACACAGGGTCGCAGGAGACCCAGTACTTC. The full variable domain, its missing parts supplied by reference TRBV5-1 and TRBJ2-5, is KAGVTQTPRYLIKTRGQQVTLSCSPISGHRSVSWYQQTPGQGLQFLFEYFSETQRNKGNFPGRFSGRQFSNSRSEMNVSTLELGDSALYLCASSLDTGSQETQYFGPGTRLLVL.

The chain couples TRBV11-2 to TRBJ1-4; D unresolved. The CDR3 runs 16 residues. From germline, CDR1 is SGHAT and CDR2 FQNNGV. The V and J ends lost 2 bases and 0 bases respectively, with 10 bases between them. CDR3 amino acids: CASSLNRGATNEKLFF. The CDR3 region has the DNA TGTGCCAGCAGCTTAAATCGAGGAGCAACTAATGAAAAACTGTTTTTT.

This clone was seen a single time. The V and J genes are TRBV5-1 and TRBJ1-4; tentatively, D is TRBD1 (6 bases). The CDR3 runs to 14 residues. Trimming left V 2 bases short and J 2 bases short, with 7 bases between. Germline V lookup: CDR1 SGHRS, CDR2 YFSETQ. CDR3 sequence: CASSLGGTNEKLFF. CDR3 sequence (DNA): TGCGCCAGCAGCTTAGGGGGTACTAATGAAAAACTGTTTTTT.

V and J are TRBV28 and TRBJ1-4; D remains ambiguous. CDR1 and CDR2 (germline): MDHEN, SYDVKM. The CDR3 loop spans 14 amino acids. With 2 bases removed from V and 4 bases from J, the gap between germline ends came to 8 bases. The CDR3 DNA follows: TGTGCCAGCAGTTTAGGGCAGCTTAATGAAAAACTGTTTTTT. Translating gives CASSLGQLNEKLFF.

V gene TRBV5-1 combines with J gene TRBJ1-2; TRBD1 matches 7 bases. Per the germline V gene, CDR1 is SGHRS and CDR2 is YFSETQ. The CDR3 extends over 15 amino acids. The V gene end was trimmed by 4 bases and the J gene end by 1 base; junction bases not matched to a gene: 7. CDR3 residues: CASSPGTEINYGYTF. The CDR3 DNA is TGCGCCAGCAGCCCAGGGACAGAGATTAACTATGGCTACACCTTC.

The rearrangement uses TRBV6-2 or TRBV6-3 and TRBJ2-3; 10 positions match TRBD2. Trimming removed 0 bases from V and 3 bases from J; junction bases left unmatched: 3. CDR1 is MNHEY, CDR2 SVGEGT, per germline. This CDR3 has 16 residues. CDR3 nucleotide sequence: TGTGCCAGCAGTTACTCGGGACTAGCGCATACAGATACGCAGTATTTT. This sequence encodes CASSYSGLAHTDTQYF.

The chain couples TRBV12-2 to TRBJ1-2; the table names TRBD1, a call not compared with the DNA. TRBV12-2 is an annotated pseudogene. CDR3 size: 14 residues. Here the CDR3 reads CASRLADKPYGYTF. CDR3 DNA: TGTGCAAGTCGCTTAGCGGACAAGCCCTATGGCTACACCTTC.

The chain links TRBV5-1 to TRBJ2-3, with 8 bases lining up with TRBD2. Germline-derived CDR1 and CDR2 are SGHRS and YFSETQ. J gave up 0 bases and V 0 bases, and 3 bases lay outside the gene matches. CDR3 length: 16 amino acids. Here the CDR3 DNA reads TGCGCCAGCAGCTTGGCGGGGGGGACTAGCACAGATACGCAGTATTTT. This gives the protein CASSLAGGTSTDTQYF.

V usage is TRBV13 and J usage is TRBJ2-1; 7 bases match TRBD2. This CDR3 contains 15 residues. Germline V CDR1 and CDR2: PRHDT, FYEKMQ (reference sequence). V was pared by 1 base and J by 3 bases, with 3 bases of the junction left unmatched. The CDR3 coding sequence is TGTGCCAGCAGCTTAGAGAAGCGGGGCTACAATGAGCAGTTCTTC. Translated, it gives CASSLEKRGYNEQFF.